Following are 14 T cell receptor beta chains from one sample sequenced in a study of blood T cells in healthy people across ages. It was with a sample-barcoded 5' primer and a J-beta primer mix that a second PCR of about 6 to 12 cycles was run. TCRdb re-derived calls from the 5' RACE reads in MiXCR, one entry per CDR3 protein. This sample yields 910,000 or so distinct CDR3 sequences, of which just over 50% are seen a single time; over 20% belongs to the top ten. Sequencing was carried out using blood. All receptors derive from a woman in her fifties or sixties in good health.

The chain joins TRBV6-6 to TRBJ2-5; 7 nucleotides align to TRBD2. The CDR3 extends over 13 amino acids. Unmatched junction bases numbered 8, after V lost 8 bases and J lost 5 bases. Germline CDR1 and CDR2: MNHNY and SVGAGI (reference sequence). Written as DNA, the CDR3 is TGTGCCAGCGGGAGGGGAGGGAGTGAGACCCAGTACTTC. Translation gives CASGRGGSETQYF.

Only a few counts were recorded for this clonotype. The chain employs TRBV7-2 and TRBJ2-5; D possibly corresponds to TRBD2 (5 bases). The CDR3 is 12 amino acids. The V and J ends lost 5 bases and 7 bases respectively, with 11 bases between them. Germline CDR1 SGHTA, CDR2 FQGNSA. The CDR3 region is CASSLSVGTQYF. CDR3 nucleotide sequence: TGTGCCAGCAGCCTTAGCGTTGGGACCCAGTACTTC.

This clonotype turned up a few times. This chain connects TRBV29-1 to TRBJ1-2, with D possibly TRBD1 on 6 matching bases. The V end was cut by 1 base, the J end by 8 bases, with 8 bases between. The CDR3 has 11 amino acids. Germline V gives CDR1 SQVTM, CDR2 ANQGSEA. CDR3 coding DNA: TGCAGCGTTGAAGGGGGGGCCGGCTACACCTTC. As protein: CSVEGGAGYTF.

V and J are TRBV28 and TRBJ1-5, with no clear D. The V and J ends lost 2 bases and 4 bases respectively, with 9 bases between them. Germline CDR1 reads MDHEN; CDR2 reads SYDVKM. CDR3 length equals 14 residues. The CDR3 region is CASSLDGPNQPQHF. CDR3 DNA sequence: TGTGCCAGCAGTTTAGACGGACCGAATCAGCCCCAGCATTTT.

The genes are TRBV5-1 and TRBJ2-7; TRBD1 is a possible D gene (7 bases). V was shortened by 1 base and J by 6 bases, with 14 bases between the two germline ends. Germline lookup yields CDR1 SGHRS and CDR2 YFSETQ. This CDR3 is built from 14 residues. The CDR3 DNA is TGCGCCAGCAGCTTGCAGGGGGGAGTCGCCGAGCAGTACTTC. Translation gives CASSLQGGVAEQYF.

The chain recombines TRBV12-3 or TRBV12-4 with TRBJ1-3; D remains unclear. CDR3 size: 12 residues. Trimming shortened V by 10 bases and J by 0 bases, and 7 bases separated the two germline ends. CDR3 sequence reads: CATLSSGNTIYF. In DNA form, the CDR3 reads TGTGCCACACTGAGCTCTGGAAACACCATATATTTT.

Details on this clonotype: The germline gene is not matched at one end of the junction; a read error may be the cause. This chain joins TRBV12-3 or TRBV12-4 and TRBJ1-2, with unresolved D. CDR3 size: 14 residues. In DNA form, the CDR3 reads TGTGCCAGCAGTCGGACGGAGCCTAACTATGGCCACACCTTC. Its translation: CASSRTEPNYGHTF.

This chain connects TRBV29-1 to TRBJ2-7; 8 bases are shared with TRBD1. Trimming at V came to 4 bases and at J to 4 bases, leaving 6 bases not matched to a gene. The germline gives CDR1 SQVTM, CDR2 ANQGSEA. The CDR3 is made up of 13 amino acids. This CDR3 reads CSVVKQGAYEQYF. CDR3 sequence (DNA): TGCAGCGTTGTGAAGCAGGGGGCATACGAGCAGTACTTC.

This rearrangement joins TRBV12-3 or TRBV12-4 to TRBJ2-1; TRBD2 matches at 10 bases. This CDR3 comprises 15 residues. With V trimmed by 3 bases and J by 7 bases, 6 bases remained unmatched. CDR3 sequence reads: CASSFLAGAPNEQFF. The CDR3 DNA reads as TGTGCCAGCAGTTTTCTAGCGGGAGCTCCTAATGAGCAGTTCTTC.

The genes are TRBV9 and TRBJ2-5, with TRBD2 matching over 12 bases. The CDR3 contains 14 residues. From germline, CDR1 is SGDLS and CDR2 YYNGEE. Losses at the gene ends were 4 bases for V and 5 bases for J; bases not matched to a gene: 3. The CDR3 here is CASSTTSGRETQYF. The CDR3 coding sequence is TGTGCCAGCAGCACCACTAGCGGGAGGGAGACCCAGTACTTC.

The DNA of the CDR3 is TGTGCCAGCAGCCAAACTTCCAAGGGGGCCTCTGGCTACACCTTC. Translating it yields CASSQTSKGASGYTF. V gene TRBV4-2 combines with J gene TRBJ1-2, with 7 bases matching TRBD1. This CDR3 has 15 amino acids. CDR1 and CDR2 from the germline V gene are LGHNA and YNFKEQ. V gave up 2 bases and J gave up 7 bases; unmatched junction bases: 10.

The V call is TRBV7-2, the J call TRBJ2-7; possible D gene TRBD2, 5 bases. The CDR3 sequence is 14 residues long. V lost 4 bases to trimming and J lost 2 bases, with 12 bases between them. Per germline, CDR1 SGHTA and CDR2 FQGNSA. The CDR3 sequence is CASSSTSNAYEQYF. CDR3 DNA: TGTGCCAGCAGCTCCACTAGTAACGCCTACGAGCAGTACTTC.

The genes are TRBV21-1 and TRBJ2-7; the table's D call, TRBD1, was not checked against the DNA. TRBV21-1 is assigned pseudogene status. The CDR3 is made up of 15 amino acids. In DNA form, the CDR3 reads TGTGCCAGCAGTTCTGGTGGGACAGGGAACTACGAGCAGTACTTC. Translated: CASSSGGTGNYEQYF.

V gene TRBV28 combines with J gene TRBJ1-1, with a weak D call TRBD1 (5 bases). Looked up from germline, CDR1 is MDHEN and CDR2 is SYDVKM. This CDR3 comprises 13 residues. Trimming removed 2 bases at V and 6 bases at J, with 10 bases between. The CDR3 here is CASSLGGYPEAFF. Here the CDR3 DNA reads TGTGCCAGCAGTTTAGGGGGGTACCCTGAAGCTTTCTTT. Variable domain in full (rest from reference TRBV28 and TRBJ1-1): DVKVTQSSRYLVKRTGEKVFLECVQDMDHENMFWYRQDPGLGLRLIYFSYDVKMKEKGDIPEGYSVSREKKERFSLILESASTNQTSMYLCASSLGGYPEAFFGQGTRLTVV.